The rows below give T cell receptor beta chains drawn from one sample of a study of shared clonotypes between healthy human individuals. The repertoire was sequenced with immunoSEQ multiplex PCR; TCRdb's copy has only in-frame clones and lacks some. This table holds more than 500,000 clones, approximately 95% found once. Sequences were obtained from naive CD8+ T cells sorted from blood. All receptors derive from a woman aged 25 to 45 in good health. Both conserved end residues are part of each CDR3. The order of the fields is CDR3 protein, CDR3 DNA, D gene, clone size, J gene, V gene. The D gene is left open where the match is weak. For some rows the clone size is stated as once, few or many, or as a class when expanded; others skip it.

cdr3_aa: CASREKGGQTYEQYF
cdr3_nt: TGTGCCAGCAGGGAGAAAGGCGGACAGACCTACGAGCAGTACTTC
d_call: -
clone_size: -
j_call: TRBJ2-7
v_call: TRBV2

cdr3_aa: CASSLTRDRGEYEQYF
cdr3_nt: TGTGCCAGCAGCTTGACCCGGGACAGGGGCGAATACGAGCAGTACTTC
d_call: TRBD1
clone_size: -
j_call: TRBJ2-7
v_call: TRBV7-9

cdr3_aa: CASSAGTGSSYEQYF
cdr3_nt: TGTGCCAGCAGCGCTGGGACAGGGAGCTCCTACGAGCAGTACTTC
d_call: TRBD1
clone_size: -
j_call: TRBJ2-7
v_call: TRBV2

cdr3_aa: CASSLSGQTYEQYF
cdr3_nt: TGTGCCAGCAGTTTATCAGGACAGACCTACGAGCAGTACTTC
d_call: -
clone_size: -
j_call: TRBJ2-7
v_call: TRBV27

cdr3_aa: CASSPSRGGTDTQYF
cdr3_nt: TGTGCCAGCAGCCCCTCGCGGGGGGGCACAGATACGCAGTATTTT
d_call: TRBD2
clone_size: -
j_call: TRBJ2-3
v_call: TRBV7-9

cdr3_aa: CASSYNDHNEQFF
cdr3_nt: TGTGCCAGCAGTTATAACGACCACAATGAGCAGTTCTTC
d_call: -
clone_size: -
j_call: TRBJ2-1
v_call: TRBV6-6

cdr3_aa: CASSPTGYTEAFF
cdr3_nt: TGTGCCAGCAGCCCGACCGGGTACACTGAAGCTTTCTTT
d_call: -
clone_size: -
j_call: TRBJ1-1
v_call: TRBV7-9

cdr3_aa: CASSLGDRVVGEQYF
cdr3_nt: TGTGCCAGCAGTCTTGGGGACAGGGTCGTCGGCGAGCAGTACTTC
d_call: TRBD1
clone_size: -
j_call: TRBJ2-7
v_call: TRBV9

cdr3_aa: CASSQRTASNQPQHF
cdr3_nt: TGCGCCAGCAGCCAAAGGACGGCGAGCAATCAGCCCCAGCATTTT
d_call: -
clone_size: -
j_call: TRBJ1-5
v_call: TRBV4-1

cdr3_aa: CATSRDSAAYSGNTIYF
cdr3_nt: TGTGCCACCAGCAGAGATTCGGCAGCCTACTCTGGAAACACCATATATTTT
d_call: -
clone_size: once
j_call: TRBJ1-3
v_call: TRBV15

cdr3_aa: CASSFLGGSYGYTF
cdr3_nt: TGTGCCAGCAGCTTTCTCGGAGGGAGCTATGGCTACACCTTC
d_call: -
clone_size: -
j_call: TRBJ1-2
v_call: TRBV5-4

cdr3_aa: CASSVAVFSTDTQYF
cdr3_nt: TGTGCCAGCAGTGTAGCGGTATTTAGCACAGATACGCAGTATTTT
d_call: -
clone_size: -
j_call: TRBJ2-3
v_call: TRBV27

cdr3_aa: CASSLGRGREPQHF
cdr3_nt: TGTGCCAGCAGCTTAGGCAGGGGCCGGGAGCCCCAGCATTTT
d_call: -
clone_size: few
j_call: TRBJ1-5
v_call: TRBV13

cdr3_aa: CASGWTGETSEQYF
cdr3_nt: TGTGCCAGCGGGTGGACAGGTGAGACCTCCGAGCAGTACTTC
d_call: TRBD1
clone_size: -
j_call: TRBJ2-7
v_call: TRBV27

cdr3_aa: CATSRDLGVGGNQPQHF
cdr3_nt: TGTGCCACCAGCAGAGATCTCGGGGTGGGCGGCAATCAGCCCCAGCATTTT
d_call: -
clone_size: -
j_call: TRBJ1-5
v_call: TRBV15

cdr3_aa: CASSPSYIDSYSGNTIYF
cdr3_nt: TGTGCCAGCAGTCCTTCCTATATCGACTCGTACTCTGGAAACACCATATATTTT
d_call: -
clone_size: -
j_call: TRBJ1-3
v_call: TRBV27

cdr3_aa: CASSLFGQVMGTEAFF
cdr3_nt: TGTGCCAGCAGCTTATTCGGACAGGTCATGGGGACTGAAGCTTTCTTT
d_call: TRBD1
clone_size: -
j_call: TRBJ1-1
v_call: TRBV11-2

cdr3_aa: CASSLGVAGAFEQYF
cdr3_nt: TGTGCCAGCAGCTTAGGGGTAGCGGGAGCATTCGAGCAGTACTTC
d_call: TRBD2
clone_size: -
j_call: TRBJ2-7
v_call: TRBV7-2

cdr3_aa: CASSQGGHTGELFF
cdr3_nt: TGCGCCAGCAGCCAAGGTGGACATACCGGGGAGCTGTTTTTT
d_call: -
clone_size: -
j_call: TRBJ2-2
v_call: TRBV4-1

cdr3_aa: CASSVGLWMNTEAFF
cdr3_nt: TGCGCCAGCAGCGTGGGGCTTTGGATGAACACTGAAGCTTTCTTT
d_call: -
clone_size: once
j_call: TRBJ1-1
v_call: TRBV10-2

cdr3_aa: CASSIPLRGQSYEQYF
cdr3_nt: TGTGCCAGCAGCATACCATTAAGGGGACAATCCTACGAGCAGTACTTC
d_call: -
clone_size: -
j_call: TRBJ2-7
v_call: TRBV7-8

cdr3_aa: CASSDGRVYEQYF
cdr3_nt: TGTGCCAGCAGTGACGGCAGAGTGTACGAGCAGTACTTC
d_call: -
clone_size: -
j_call: TRBJ2-7
v_call: TRBV6-1

cdr3_aa: CASSEAVDYEQYF
cdr3_nt: TGTGCCAGCAGTGAGGCCGTAGACTACGAGCAGTACTTC
d_call: -
clone_size: -
j_call: TRBJ2-7
v_call: TRBV6-1

cdr3_aa: CASSQGGGKAFF
cdr3_nt: TGTGCCAGCAGCCAAGGGGGGGGCAAAGCTTTCTTT
d_call: -
clone_size: -
j_call: TRBJ1-1
v_call: TRBV14

cdr3_aa: CASSEAPTAQSKNIQYF
cdr3_nt: TGTGCCAGCAGTGAAGCGCCTACAGCCCAATCAAAAAACATTCAGTACTTC
d_call: -
clone_size: -
j_call: TRBJ2-4
v_call: TRBV6-1

cdr3_aa: CASSESEADLMNTEAFF
cdr3_nt: TGCGCCAGCAGTGAGTCTGAGGCAGACCTAATGAACACTGAAGCTTTCTTT
d_call: -
clone_size: -
j_call: TRBJ1-1
v_call: TRBV10-1

cdr3_aa: CASSLWGQSNTEAFF
cdr3_nt: TGTGCCAGCAGTTTATGGGGACAGTCGAACACTGAAGCTTTCTTT
d_call: TRBD1
clone_size: -
j_call: TRBJ1-1
v_call: TRBV27

cdr3_aa: CASSLRGATGELFF
cdr3_nt: TGTGCCAGCAGCTTAAGAGGGGCTACCGGGGAGCTGTTTTTT
d_call: -
clone_size: -
j_call: TRBJ2-2
v_call: TRBV7-3

cdr3_aa: CASSLDGLAGLPEQYF
cdr3_nt: TGTGCCAGCAGCTTGGATGGACTAGCGGGACTCCCCGAGCAGTACTTC
d_call: TRBD2
clone_size: -
j_call: TRBJ2-7
v_call: TRBV5-4

cdr3_aa: CASISRSGSQPQHF
cdr3_nt: TGTGCCAGTATCAGTCGATCAGGTAGTCAGCCCCAGCATTTT
d_call: -
clone_size: once
j_call: TRBJ1-5
v_call: TRBV19

cdr3_aa: CASSLAGAEDEQFF
cdr3_nt: TGTGCCAGCAGCTTAGCGGGGGCCGAGGATGAGCAGTTCTTC
d_call: -
clone_size: -
j_call: TRBJ2-1
v_call: TRBV7-9

cdr3_aa: CASSQLPGQNTGELFF
cdr3_nt: TGTGCCAGCAGCCAACTACCCGGACAGAACACCGGGGAGCTGTTTTTT
d_call: -
clone_size: once
j_call: TRBJ2-2
v_call: TRBV14

cdr3_aa: CASSQDNGDYEQYF
cdr3_nt: TGTGCCAGCAGCCAAGATAACGGTGACTACGAGCAGTACTTC
d_call: -
clone_size: -
j_call: TRBJ2-7
v_call: TRBV5-4

cdr3_aa: CASGFGSSTEAFF
cdr3_nt: TGTGCTAGTGGTTTTGGCAGCTCCACTGAAGCTTTCTTT
d_call: -
clone_size: few
j_call: TRBJ1-1
v_call: TRBV12-5

cdr3_aa: CASSFGTGSSYEQYF
cdr3_nt: TGCGCCAGCAGCTTTGGGACAGGGAGCTCCTACGAGCAGTACTTC
d_call: TRBD1
clone_size: -
j_call: TRBJ2-7
v_call: TRBV5-1

cdr3_aa: CASSPVGTSGNEQFF
cdr3_nt: TGTGCCAGCAGCCCCGTAGGGACTAGCGGGAATGAGCAGTTCTTC
d_call: TRBD2
clone_size: -
j_call: TRBJ2-1
v_call: TRBV13

cdr3_aa: CSALPGGTEAFF
cdr3_nt: TGCAGCGCCCTACCAGGGGGCACTGAAGCTTTCTTT
d_call: TRBD1
clone_size: -
j_call: TRBJ1-1
v_call: TRBV29-1

cdr3_aa: CASSVDGGDPMYEQYF
cdr3_nt: TGTGCCAGCAGCGTAGATGGGGGGGACCCGATGTACGAGCAGTACTTC
d_call: TRBD2
clone_size: -
j_call: TRBJ2-7
v_call: TRBV9

cdr3_aa: CASSPGGPSTDTQYF
cdr3_nt: TGTGCCAGCAGCCCCGGGGGACCCAGCACAGATACGCAGTATTTT
d_call: -
clone_size: -
j_call: TRBJ2-3
v_call: TRBV7-8

cdr3_aa: CASSLGPGLARGNEQFF
cdr3_nt: TGTGCCAGCAGCTTAGGGCCGGGACTAGCAAGGGGGAATGAGCAGTTCTTC
d_call: TRBD2
clone_size: -
j_call: TRBJ2-1
v_call: TRBV7-9

cdr3_aa: CASSLDGLAGAKREQYF
cdr3_nt: TGTGCCAGCAGCTTAGACGGCCTAGCGGGAGCAAAACGCGAGCAGTACTTC
d_call: TRBD2
clone_size: -
j_call: TRBJ2-7
v_call: TRBV13

cdr3_aa: CASTEDRGHEQFF
cdr3_nt: TGTGCCAGTACCGAAGACAGGGGACATGAGCAGTTCTTC
d_call: TRBD1
clone_size: -
j_call: TRBJ2-1
v_call: TRBV28

cdr3_aa: CASSYLDRVYGYTF
cdr3_nt: TGTGCCAGCAGTTACCTAGACAGGGTCTATGGCTACACCTTC
d_call: TRBD1
clone_size: -
j_call: TRBJ1-2
v_call: TRBV6-6

cdr3_aa: CASSRVGGAFLDYTF
cdr3_nt: TGTGCCAGCAGCCGTGTCGGGGGGGCTTTCCTGGACTACACCTTC
d_call: -
clone_size: -
j_call: TRBJ1-2
v_call: TRBV14

cdr3_aa: CASSPLQSEQYF
cdr3_nt: TGTGCCAGCTCACCCCTCCAGTCCGAGCAGTACTTC
d_call: -
clone_size: -
j_call: TRBJ2-7
v_call: TRBV18

cdr3_aa: CASSLWVNTEAFF
cdr3_nt: TGTGCCAGCAGCTTATGGGTGAACACTGAAGCTTTCTTT
d_call: -
clone_size: few
j_call: TRBJ1-1
v_call: TRBV7-9

cdr3_aa: CASSQRTGDTQYF
cdr3_nt: TGTGCCAGCAGCCAGAGGACAGGGGATACGCAGTATTTT
d_call: TRBD1
clone_size: -
j_call: TRBJ2-3
v_call: TRBV11-2

cdr3_aa: CSVRLAVRPDTQYF
cdr3_nt: TGCAGCGTTCGACTAGCCGTGCGTCCAGATACGCAGTATTTT
d_call: TRBD2
clone_size: -
j_call: TRBJ2-3
v_call: TRBV29-1

cdr3_aa: CASSLVGGTDTQYF
cdr3_nt: TGTGCCAGCAGTTTAGTAGGGGGAACAGATACGCAGTATTTT
d_call: -
clone_size: -
j_call: TRBJ2-3
v_call: TRBV28

cdr3_aa: CASRALEGGFSSPLHF
cdr3_nt: TGTGCCAGCAGAGCCCTAGAGGGTGGGTTCAGTTCACCCCTCCACTTT
d_call: -
clone_size: -
j_call: TRBJ1-6
v_call: TRBV25-1

cdr3_aa: CASGENTDTQYF
cdr3_nt: TGCGCCAGCGGGGAAAACACAGATACGCAGTATTTT
d_call: -
clone_size: -
j_call: TRBJ2-3
v_call: TRBV5-1

cdr3_aa: CASSLTEGALGSYEQYF
cdr3_nt: TGTGCCAGCAGCTTAACCGAGGGGGCATTGGGCTCCTACGAGCAGTACTTC
d_call: TRBD1
clone_size: -
j_call: TRBJ2-7
v_call: TRBV13

cdr3_aa: CASSEGLAGTYEQYF
cdr3_nt: TGTGCCAGCAGCGAGGGACTAGCGGGGACCTACGAGCAGTACTTC
d_call: TRBD2
clone_size: -
j_call: TRBJ2-7
v_call: TRBV5-4

cdr3_aa: CASSWRPYHYEQYF
cdr3_nt: TGTGCCAGCAGTTGGAGACCTTACCACTACGAGCAGTACTTC
d_call: -
clone_size: -
j_call: TRBJ2-7
v_call: TRBV27

cdr3_aa: CASSFSGRDTQYF
cdr3_nt: TGTGCCAGCAGTTTTAGCGGGAGAGATACGCAGTATTTT
d_call: TRBD2
clone_size: -
j_call: TRBJ2-3
v_call: TRBV28

cdr3_aa: CASSYSGEGRNEQFF
cdr3_nt: TGTGCCAGCAGTTACTCGGGGGAGGGACGGAATGAGCAGTTCTTC
d_call: TRBD2
clone_size: -
j_call: TRBJ2-1
v_call: TRBV6-5

cdr3_aa: CASSVPLTGPPTDTQYF
cdr3_nt: TGTGCCAGCAGCGTCCCCCTAACGGGGCCCCCCACAGATACGCAGTATTTT
d_call: -
clone_size: -
j_call: TRBJ2-3
v_call: TRBV7-9

cdr3_aa: CSVVTANTGELFF
cdr3_nt: TGCAGCGTCGTCACAGCAAACACCGGGGAGCTGTTTTTT
d_call: -
clone_size: -
j_call: TRBJ2-2
v_call: TRBV29-1

cdr3_aa: CASSLSQASGDTEAFF
cdr3_nt: TGCGCCAGCAGCCTAAGTCAGGCCTCGGGGGACACTGAAGCTTTCTTT
d_call: -
clone_size: once
j_call: TRBJ1-1
v_call: TRBV4-1